This entry lists 27 T cell receptor beta chains sequenced from one sample in a study of T cells in Graves' hyperthyroidism and ophthalmopathy. The source material, RNA transcripts, was used to amplify TCR beta CDR3 regions. In the first-round RT-PCR of the TCR CDR3, the HTBI primer set was used. One entry per CDR3 protein, called by TCRdb with MiXCR from the multiplex PCR reads. The sample records 96,000 or so distinct CDR3 sequences, around 52% being singletons. The sequenced sample was blood. Every receptor here comes from a woman between 35 and 50 years old with Graves' hyperthyroidism.

For this clonotype: A much larger clone differs from this one at a single base, so this may be a read error. The chain couples TRBV6-1 to TRBJ1-4; TRBD1 matches at 8 bases. The CDR3 covers 17 residues. Germline assignment: CDR1 MNHNS and CDR2 SASEGT. The CDR3: CASSGDPGTGHNEELFF. CDR3 nucleotides: TGTGCCAGCAGTGGAGACCCTGGGACAGGTCATAATGAAGAACTGTTTTTT.

This clonotype appeared many times. The rearrangement links TRBV20-1 to TRBJ1-1, with unresolved D. V gave up 3 bases and J gave up 0 bases, with 11 bases separating them. The CDR3 sequence is 14 residues long. CDR1 and CDR2 (germline): DFQATT, SNEGSKA (reference sequence). CDR3 sequence (DNA): TGCAGTGCTAGTTATCTCGAGGTGAACACTGAAGCTTTCTTT. It yields the protein CSASYLEVNTEAFF.

The chain carries TRBV29-1 and TRBJ1-2; 9 bases are a match to TRBD1. The CDR3 is 14 residues long. The germline V gene encodes CDR1 SQVTM and CDR2 ANQGSEA. With V trimmed by 8 bases and J by 4 bases, 11 bases remained unmatched. DNA of the CDR3: TGCAGCCTCGAGGACAGGGGAAAGGGCTATGGCTACACCTTC. It translates to CSLEDRGKGYGYTF.

This chain links TRBV7-2 with TRBJ1-6; TRBD1 might be the D (6 bases). The V gene's germline CDR1 is SGHTA and CDR2 FQGNSA. The CDR3 covers 16 residues. Trimming took off 1 base at V and 7 bases at J, with 14 bases between the two ends. CDR3 sequence reads: CASSLGNTGPNSPLHF. The CDR3 region has the DNA TGTGCCAGCAGCTTAGGGAATACAGGGCCGAATTCACCCCTCCACTTT. Combining the CDR3 with reference TRBV7-2 and TRBJ1-6 gives the whole variable domain GAGVSQSPSNKVTEKGKDVELRCDPISGHTALYWYRQSLGQGLEFLIYFQGNSAPDKSGLPSDRFSAERTGGSVSTLTIQRTQQEDSAVYLCASSLGNTGPNSPLHFGNGTRLTVT.

This clonotype was seen many times. This rearrangement joins TRBV13 to TRBJ1-6; no reliable D call. Germline V gene data show CDR1 as PRHDT and CDR2 as FYEKMQ (reference sequence). The CDR3 spans 14 residues. Trimming left V 2 bases short and J 9 bases short, with 11 bases between. CDR3 sequence: CASSLLQDGSPLHF. CDR3 DNA: TGTGCCAGCAGCTTATTACAAGATGGTTCACCCCTCCACTTT.

This clonotype was found once. The chain recombines TRBV2 with TRBJ2-7; D is possibly TRBD2 (6 bases). Germline loops: CDR1 SNHLY, CDR2 FYNNEI. This CDR3 comprises 14 residues. The V end lost 6 bases, the J end lost 3 bases, and 15 bases lay between the germline ends. The DNA of the CDR3 is TGTGCCAGCAGACCGGGACTCGGAGGCTACGAGCAGTACTTC. Translating it yields CASRPGLGGYEQYF.

This chain connects TRBV7-9 to TRBJ2-7; D gene ambiguous. The germline gives CDR1 SEHNR, CDR2 FQNEAQ (reference sequence). CDR3 length: 12 amino acids. Trimming stripped 3 bases from V and 5 bases from J, with 8 bases between. This CDR3 reads CASSLSPDEQYF. DNA for the CDR3: TGTGCCAGCAGCTTGTCCCCAGACGAGCAGTACTTC.

The chain combines TRBV2 with TRBJ1-1, with D maybe TRBD1 (6 bases). With 4 bases removed from V and 6 bases from J, the gap between germline ends came to 15 bases. The CDR3 spans 14 residues. From germline, CDR1 is SNHLY and CDR2 FYNNEI. CDR3 loop: CASSGRGVVAEAFF. The CDR3, as DNA: TGTGCCAGCAGTGGAAGGGGGGTGGTGGCTGAAGCTTTCTTT.

This clonotype was seen ten or more times. The rearrangement joins TRBV5-6 to TRBJ1-2; D ambiguous. Germline V gives CDR1 SGHDT, CDR2 YYEEEE. This CDR3 is 13 amino acids long. V lost 0 bases and J lost 4, with 7 bases in between. DNA for the CDR3: TGTGCCAGCAGCTTGGGGGGAGGCTATGGCTACACCTTC. It translates to CASSLGGGYGYTF.

This chain links TRBV29-1 with TRBJ1-2; 8 bases are a match to TRBD1. Germline assignment: CDR1 SQVTM and CDR2 ANQGSEA. J was trimmed by 6 bases and V by 0 bases; bases with no gene match: 6. The CDR3 has 14 amino acids. The CDR3: CSVEDGAGGDGYTF. Written as DNA, the CDR3 is TGCAGCGTTGAAGATGGGGCAGGGGGCGATGGCTACACCTTC. The entire variable domain, with the rest obtained from reference TRBV29-1 and TRBJ1-2, is as follows: SAVISQKPSRDICQRGTSLTIQCQVDSQVTMMFWYRQQPGQSLTLIATANQGSEATYESGFVIDKFPISRPNLTFSTLTVSNMSPEDSSIYLCSVEDGAGGDGYTFGSGTRLTVV.

CDR3 residues: CASSRVPREYEQYF. In DNA, the CDR3 is TGTGCCAGCAGCCGGGTACCGCGGGAGTACGAGCAGTACTTC. J is TRBJ2-7 and V is TRBV7-2, with TRBD2 identical over 7 bases. The CDR3 runs 14 residues. Trimming cost V 5 bases and J 4 bases; bases outside gene matches: 8. Germline assignment: CDR1 SGHTA and CDR2 FQGNSA.

Notes on this clonotype: It is unclear where the CDR3 begins or ends on the DNA, so no DNA is shown, and the CDR3 is as TCRdb lists it. V is TRBV15 and J is TRBJ2-5; the table names TRBD1, a call not compared with the DNA. The CDR3 totals 21 residues, both ends included. Germline CDR1 reads LNHNV; CDR2 reads YYDKDF (reference sequence). CDR3 loop: CATSTGVMGGGYTFGSGTQYF.

This clonotype was counted at least ten times. The V gene is TRBV20-1, the J gene TRBJ1-1; no reliable D call. There are 15 residues in the CDR3. Trimming stripped 0 bases from V and 5 bases from J, with 16 bases between. Germline V lookup: CDR1 DFQATT, CDR2 SNEGSKA (reference sequence). CDR3 region: CSARDLRGARTEAFF. The CDR3 DNA follows: TGCAGTGCTAGAGATTTGCGGGGAGCAAGGACTGAAGCTTTCTTT.

The chain employs TRBV10-3 and TRBJ1-2; D not resolved. This CDR3 is built from 14 residues. CDR1 and CDR2 (germline): ENHRY, SYGVKD. Trimming removed 6 bases at V and 5 bases at J, with 16 bases between. The CDR3 loop reads CAISSLGSDYGYTF. CDR3 sequence (DNA): TGTGCCATCAGCAGCTTGGGGAGTGATTATGGCTACACCTTC.

This clonotype was detected ten times or more. The chain uses TRBV20-1 and TRBJ1-2; TRBD1 aligns across 9 bases. This CDR3 is built from 14 residues. V trimming: 6 bases; J trimming: 10 bases; junction bases outside the gene matches: 15. The germline gives CDR1 DFQATT, CDR2 SNEGSKA (reference sequence). This CDR3 is CSAPFLPGQGHYTF. In DNA form, the CDR3 reads TGCAGTGCCCCATTCCTACCGGGACAGGGCCACTACACCTTC.

The chain combines TRBV7-3 with TRBJ1-1; tentatively, D is TRBD1 (5 bases). The germline V gene encodes CDR1 SGHTA and CDR2 FQGTGA. This CDR3 has 13 residues. Between the trimmed V and J ends, which lost 2 bases and 11 bases, there was a span of 15 bases. The CDR3 here is CASSLWGTSVAFF. As DNA, the CDR3 is TGTGCCAGCAGCTTATGGGGGACTAGCGTGGCTTTCTTT.

In its sample, this clonotype was seen many times. V gene TRBV7-2 combines with J gene TRBJ2-2; 10 bases map to TRBD2. CDR1 and CDR2 (germline): SGHTA, FQGNSA. With V trimmed by 3 bases and J by 2 bases, 3 bases remained unmatched. The length of the CDR3 is 16 residues. The CDR3 DNA is TGTGCCAGCAGCTTGGGACTAGCGAGTAACACCGGGGAGCTGTTTTTT. Its translation is CASSLGLASNTGELFF.

In DNA form, the CDR3 reads TGTGCCAGCAGTGAAAGGGGACTAGCGGGAGAGACCCAGTACTTC. Residues: CASSERGLAGETQYF. The chain couples TRBV2 to TRBJ2-5, with 12 bases matching TRBD2. Germline values: CDR1 SNHLY, CDR2 FYNNEI. V lost 2 bases, J lost 4 bases, and 2 bases stayed unmatched. The CDR3 covers 15 residues.

The rearrangement links TRBV7-6 to TRBJ1-5; no definite D call. The CDR3 has 15 residues. Germline V gene lookup returns CDR1 SGHVS and CDR2 FNYEAQ. V dropped 5 bases and J dropped 3 bases, with 14 bases sitting between them. CDR3 sequence reads: CASSPYAGVNQPQHF. DNA for the CDR3: TGTGCCAGCAGCCCCTACGCCGGGGTCAATCAGCCCCAGCATTTT. The variable domain in full, completed from reference TRBV7-6 and TRBJ1-5, reads GAGVSQSPRYKVTKRGQDVALRCDPISGHVSLYWYRQALGQGPEFLTYFNYEAQQDKSGLPNDRFSAERPEGSISTLTIQRTEQRDSAMYRCASSPYAGVNQPQHFGDGTRLSIL.

The V and J genes are TRBV7-2 and TRBJ1-5, with a tentative D call TRBD1 (6 bases). Per the germline V gene, CDR1 is SGHTA and CDR2 is FQGNSA. The germline V and J ends were trimmed by 5 bases and 6 bases, with 23 bases remaining between them. The CDR3 is 17 residues long. CDR3 DNA: TGTGCCAGCAGCACTAGGGGGGCAGGGCGGCAGGGTCAGCCCCAGCATTTT. This codes for CASSTRGAGRQGQPQHF.

To note about this clonotype: A read error may be the cause here, since a much bigger clone is one base away. The J gene is TRBJ1-1, the V gene TRBV29-1; 9 positions match TRBD1. Germline CDR1 and CDR2: SQVTM and ANQGSEA. The CDR3 sequence is 12 residues long. CDR3 amino acids: CSVGTGGTEALF. CDR3 DNA: TGCAGCGTAGGAACAGGGGGCACTGAAGCTCTCTTT.

The gene calls are TRBV29-1 and TRBJ1-6, with 7 bases that match TRBD1. The ends lost 7 bases at V and 10 bases at J; junction bases unmatched: 7. The germline V gene encodes CDR1 SQVTM and CDR2 ANQGSEA. The CDR3 has 12 amino acids. CDR3 coding DNA: TGCAGCGGGGGACAGCTCGAATCACCCCTCCACTTT. This sequence encodes CSGGQLESPLHF.

On this clonotype: An end of the junction does not agree with germline; a read error may underlie this. The chain uses TRBV20-1 and TRBJ1-1; tentatively, D is TRBD1 (6 bases). CDR3 length equals 14 residues. Germline-derived CDR1 and CDR2 are DFQATT and SNEGSKA (reference sequence). The CDR3 region is CSARGLRRGPEAFF. CDR3 coding DNA: TGCAGTGCTAGAGGTTTGCGGCGGGGGCCTGAGGCTTTCTTT.

V is TRBV29-1 and J is TRBJ1-1; the D is unclear. V was clipped by 7 bases and J by 4 bases, with 7 bases between them. Germline CDR1 SQVTM, CDR2 ANQGSEA. This CDR3 is 10 amino acids long. In DNA form, the CDR3 reads TGCAGCGGTGTTGGCACTGAAGCTTTCTTT. Translation: CSGVGTEAFF.

This clonotype was detected many times. The chain recombines TRBV7-9 with TRBJ1-2; TRBD1 aligns across 9 bases. Germline V gives CDR1 SEHNR, CDR2 FQNEAQ (reference sequence). The CDR3 spans 13 residues. Trimming removed 6 bases from V and 4 bases from J; junction bases left unmatched: 3. The chain's CDR3 is CASRRQGGYGYTF. The CDR3 coding sequence is TGTGCCAGCAGACGACAGGGGGGCTATGGCTACACCTTC.

This clonotype was counted once. A much larger clone lies a single base off, so this may be a read error. The J gene is TRBJ1-1, the V gene TRBV10-3; 7 positions match TRBD1. CDR3 size: 12 residues. The germline V gene encodes CDR1 ENHRY and CDR2 SYGVKD. The J segment lost 8 bases and the V segment lost 7 bases, leaving 7 bases of the junction unmatched. CDR3 coding DNA: TGTGCCATCAAGTTATGGGGACAGGAAGCTTTCTTT. This translates into CAIKLWGQEAFF.

This clonotype was observed at least ten times. The genes are TRBV14 and TRBJ2-2; 9 bases fit TRBD1. The ends lost 4 bases at V and 2 bases at J; junction bases unmatched: 5. The V gene's germline CDR1 is SGHDN and CDR2 FVKESK. The CDR3 has 16 residues. The CDR3 bases are TGTGCCAGCAGCCGCACAGGGGGCTTTAACACCGGGGAGCTGTTTTTT. This gives the protein CASSRTGGFNTGELFF.